This T cell receptor beta chain emerged from a study of T cells after yellow fever vaccination. About the study: SMART-Seq v4 Ultra Low Input handled preparation of low-cell-number fractions. Study-wide findings and caveats: Most primary-vaccination clones reappeared after the booster (around 95% CD4, roughly 88% CD8).

This clonotype was recorded at least ten times. As yet, its antigen is unknown. TCRdb analysed the 5' RACE reads with MiXCR anew, one entry per CDR3 protein. This table has some 600,000 distinct CDR3 sequences, about a sixth appearing once. Germline V gene lookup returns CDR1 LNHNV and CDR2 YYDKDF (reference sequence). J lost 6 bases, V lost 5 bases, and 6 bases had no gene match. The CDR3 runs 15 residues. This TCR came from a man between 18 and 29 years old who received the YFV17D yellow fever vaccine. This chain connects TRBV15 to TRBJ2-2; the match to TRBD1 covers 10 bases. This material consisted of PBMCs, taken 5 to 6 days after the first yellow fever vaccination. The CDR3 region is CATSGQGVGSGELFF. DNA of the CDR3: TGTGCCACCAGCGGACAGGGGGTCGGTTCCGGGGAGCTGTTTTTT. The whole variable domain, filled in from reference TRBV15 and TRBJ2-2, reads DAMVIQNPRYQVTQFGKPVTLSCSQTLNHNVMYWYQQKSSQAPKLLFHYYDKDFNNEADTPDNFQSRRPNTSFCFLDIRSPGLGDTAMYLCATSGQGVGSGELFFGEGSRLTVL.